This T cell receptor (beta chain) is drawn from a study of T cells in Graves' hyperthyroidism and ophthalmopathy (dated by TCRdb to the late 2010s). Regarding the research as a whole: Peripheral blood was sampled at the time of initial diagnosis, prior to any treatment. The paper describes TCR Vbeta CDR3 sequencing of about 140 peripheral blood samples, made up of 43 ophthalmopathy patients, 70 to 75 hyperthyroidism patients and some 17 progressor patients. After sampling, hyperthyroidism patients received methimazole starting at 30 mg daily, and ophthalmopathy patients received high-dose intravenous methylprednisolone. Prospective prediction of ophthalmopathy was tested in an independent validation cohort of 18 hyperthyroidism patients and 15 to 17 patients who later progressed to ophthalmopathy. A discovery cohort of about a hundred patients, roughly 45 with Graves' ophthalmopathy and under 60 with stable Graves' hyperthyroidism, was used to find distinguishing TCR V-J signatures. Thyroid tissue and blood T-cell repertoires from six Graves' hyperthyroidism patients were also compared in the study. The 90 or so discovery patients were randomly split 7:3 into training and test sets.

Amplification of TCR beta CDR3 regions was carried out from RNA transcripts. The first round of RT-PCR for the TCR CDR3 was performed with the HTBI primer set and the Qiagen OneStep RT-PCR kit. A second multiplex PCR round built the libraries, followed by size selection and purification. Sequencing of the libraries was done on an Illumina HiSeq2000 using paired-end 100 bp reads. The original methods were these. SOAPnuke was used to process the raw data, removing reads that contained adapters or uncalled bases, had a mean Phred below 15, or lacked an exact match to the constant primer or identifier. High-quality paired reads were merged with COPE v1.2.5, and unique nucleotide sequences were defined as clonotypes. MiTCR v1.1 was used to align the clonotypes against IMGT TRBV, TRBD and TRBJ reference segments. The analysis was restricted to V-J combinations with a frequency above 0.0001, which together covered roughly 99% of the repertoires. The TCS score was defined as F50 (clonal expansion) divided by E x V (chaos), with BLOSUM62-based TCRdist calculated between CDR3 peptides within each V-J. Welch's t-statistics and random forest reduced around 550 V-J features to roughly 13, which were used in a naive Bayes classifier (R e1071). Starting from the raw public reads, TCRdb applied fastp trimming at Q25, assembled clones with MiXCR and retained in-frame beta chains. Every entry covers one CDR3 protein and lists the most common genes and DNA from its rows. It is TCRdb's table, rather than the study itself, that gives the V and J calls and clone size. This sample has 490,000 or so distinct CDR3 sequences in its table, and approximately 22% of those were observed once. Under 55% of the sample is in the top ten clones.

Here is what the overall study found, with its caveats: A model built on a 13 V-J signature distinguished ophthalmopathy from stable hyperthyroidism, reaching 85% to 90% sensitivity and about 81% specificity in cross-validation and 80%/75% in testing. Blood samples also contained most of the expanded thyroid clonotypes (frequency above 0.001), which suggests that blood repertoires may reflect thyroid immune responses. Sample size was not statistically predetermined, and investigators were not blinded to group allocation. During validation, the model predicted progression to ophthalmopathy a median of about 6.5 months ahead of onset, with approximately 71% sensitivity and 72% to 80% specificity.

Measured from the cysteine to the phenylalanine, the CDR3 is 15 residues long. Just the 45-base CDR3 DNA is kept, in frame starting at base 1. The germline V gene (reference sequence) specifies MNHEY as CDR1 and SMNVEV as CDR2. Trimming costs V 6 bases and J 5 bases, and their ends lie 19 bases apart. Details on this clonotype: Its antigen remains undetermined. Base qualities are not at hand, and no much larger clone is one base apart.

Ophthalmopathy patients had moderately to severely active disease, Clinical Activity Score of at least 3, NOSPECS grade of at least 4, and duration under 3 months. Exclusion was applied to patients with uncontrolled infections, other autoimmune diseases, pregnancy or lactation. Clinical symptoms, serum thyroxine and TRAb, thyroid ultrasound, and orbital computed tomography formed the basis for the diagnoses. PBMCs were isolated from 10 ml of fresh peripheral blood by Ficoll-Paque density gradient centrifugation. Trizol reagent was used to extract total RNA, and RNA quality was then checked on an Agilent 2100 Bioanalyzer.

The rearrangement joined TRBV27 to TRBJ1-1; TRBD1 might be the D gene, on 5 matching bases. The receptor's source is a woman in her 70s with Graves' ophthalmopathy. Sequenced: blood. The CDR3 has the sequence CASRFRDPAITEAFF. The DNA is as follows: TGTGCCAGCAGATTCCGGGACCCCGCGATTACTGAAGCTTTCTTT.